This TCR beta chain was found in a study of blood T cells in healthy people across ages (dated by TCRdb to between 2015 and 2016). Context from the whole study: In model experiments, roughly one uniquely barcoded TCR beta cDNA molecule per two T cells was captured by template switching. Donors of different ages were randomly distributed across sequencing lanes to avoid experimental bias. Age-related changes in TCR beta repertoire diversity were measured in the study by deep sequencing normalized with unique cDNA molecular identifiers. The donors were divided into four age groups: young (average around 17 years), middle-aged (about 40), aged (roughly 66) and long-lived (82). Using the same blood draw, the study looked at two additional independent replicas of 1 million unique cDNA reads for two donors, one aged 18 to 30 and the other aged 80 or older.

The donors were a few dozen Caucasian individuals from Russia, aged roughly 6 to 90 years, who were systemically healthy. About 9.8 milliliters of peripheral blood were drawn from each donor into EDTA-treated Vacutainer tubes. Ficoll-Paque density-gradient centrifugation was used to isolate PBMCs, with at least 6 million obtained per sample. Trizol reagent was used to extract total RNA from PBMCs, with at least 6 micrograms per sample. For every donor, flow cytometry on a PBMC aliquot measured the percentage of naive CD45RAhigh/CD27high T cells. The library was built by means of 5' RACE. These reads were obtained on an Illumina HiSeq 2500. The second PCR ran for about 6 to 12 cycles and used a J-beta primer mix along with a sample-barcoded 5' primer. A template-switch 5' adaptor carrying 12 random nucleotides introduced a unique molecular identifier onto each TCR beta cDNA molecule. Each sample yielded at least 3 million CDR3-containing paired-end reads. First-strand cDNA synthesis was performed from all RNA using the Mint cDNA synthesis kit, with priming by a TRBC-specific oligonucleotide. All cDNA was treated with uracil-DNA glycosylase and then went through a first 18-cycle PCR with the universal primers M1SS and BC2_uni_R. As for how the authors treated the data: Normalization of each sample was performed by random selection of 1 million high-quality reads, each carrying a distinct molecular identifier. Reads with shared molecular identifiers were discarded instead of being binned into consensus sequences. MiTCR, with a Q25 quality threshold and the strictest error-elimination algorithm, was used for CDR3 identification, clonotype clustering and error correction. A nonparametric unseen species model using Euler transformation provided a lower-bound estimate of total TCR beta diversity. TCRdb trimmed public reads at Q25 via fastp, called clones via MiXCR and kept in-frame beta chains. Rows are combined by CDR3 protein, so each entry shows the most common genes and DNA. The V and J calls were determined by TCRdb, not by the authors. For this sample there are fewer than 900,000 distinct CDR3 sequences; 43% appear just once. The ten top clones hold about 20% of the sample.

This clonotype has a handful of counts. The antigen it recognizes is unknown. The sample holds no much larger clone one base away, and base qualities are not on file. Study-wide conclusions, independent of this receptor: Estimates of total diversity from one million sequenced T cells were regarded as lower bounds and underestimates. Because profiling used bulk unsorted PBMCs, naive and antigen-experienced compartments could not be compared conclusively. As age increased, observed TCR beta diversity per million T cells dropped in a roughly linear way, and a significant reduction was already evident by age about 40. Donor CMV infection status was unknown, potentially confounding age-related changes in expanded clonotypes. Compared with the aged group, more naive CD4+ T cells, fewer expanded clones and increased TCR diversity were shown by the long-lived group, suggesting age selection. A strong correlation was found between observed TCR beta diversity and the percentage of naive T cells measured by flow cytometry.

The CDR3 covers 13 residues, taking in both the cysteine and the phenylalanine. Only the CDR3 region is kept as DNA, spanning 39 bases read in frame from base 1. The junction carries 12 bases between V and J, which are trimmed by 6 bases and 4 bases respectively. CDR1 and CDR2 (MRHNA, SNTAGT) derive from the germline V gene. Here the chain combines TRBV6-4 and TRBJ1-2; TRBD1 might be the D gene, on 6 matching bases. The specimen was blood. The TCR sequence derives from a woman aged 55-75 years in good health. The CDR3 amino acid sequence is: CASSADSLYGYTF. Here is the DNA: TGTGCCAGCAGCGCGGACAGCCTCTATGGCTACACCTTC.